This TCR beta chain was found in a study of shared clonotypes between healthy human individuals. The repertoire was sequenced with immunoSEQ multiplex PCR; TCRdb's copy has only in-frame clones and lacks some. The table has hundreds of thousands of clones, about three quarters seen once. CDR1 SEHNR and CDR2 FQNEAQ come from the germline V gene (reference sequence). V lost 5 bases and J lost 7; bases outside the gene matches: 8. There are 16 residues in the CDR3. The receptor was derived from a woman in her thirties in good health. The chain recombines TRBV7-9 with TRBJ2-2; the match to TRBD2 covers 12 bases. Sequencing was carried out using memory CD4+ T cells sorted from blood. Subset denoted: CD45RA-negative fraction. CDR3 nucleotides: TGTGCCAGCAGCCCGCGACTAGCGGGAGAGGACGGGGAGCTGTTTTTT. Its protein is CASSPRLAGEDGELFF.